The clone carrying this T cell receptor beta chain has ten or more counts. Its antigen is still unknown. These data come from a study of identical twins. V lost 3 bases and J 0 bases, leaving 8 bases between the germline ends. CDR1 SGDLS and CDR2 YYNGEE come from the germline V gene. The CDR3 sequence is 14 residues long. It was template switching that added a universal primer site, and there were unique molecular identifiers on the cDNA. TCRdb re-derived calls from the 5' RACE reads in MiXCR, one entry per CDR3 protein. The data hold more than 650,000 distinct CDR3 sequences, with roughly 6.2% observed a single time. General study points: While abundant cord blood beta clonotypes carried fewer insertions, memory repertoires showed no such pattern.

The source material was naive T cells sorted from blood. This receptor was obtained from a man aged 18 to 29 in good health. This chain joins TRBV9 and TRBJ2-3; the D gene is possibly TRBD2 (5 bases). CDR3 coding DNA: TGTGCCAGCAGCGATCCGGGGAGCACAGATACGCAGTATTTT. Encoded protein: CASSDPGSTDTQYF.